This paragraph covers one T cell receptor (beta chain) sequence. Antigen specificity is unknown. TCRdb redid the calling of the 5' RACE reads with MiXCR, one entry per CDR3 protein. Among 350,000 to 450,000 distinct CDR3 sequences listed, about 28% were seen once. The CDR3 has 12 amino acids. Trimming removed 6 bases from V and 6 bases from J, with 9 bases in between. The V gene's germline CDR1 is LGHDT and CDR2 YNNKEL (reference sequence). The data were taken from a study of identical twins' blood T cells. Six healthy women, forming three identical twin pairs, donated samples. Study-wide points: Environmental influences on twin similarity could not be excluded. Shared CDR3 clonotype counts tracked mainly the product of cloneset sizes.

Sequencing was done on a sample of PBMCs. The chain joins TRBV3-1 to TRBJ2-1, with D perhaps matching TRBD1 (6 bases). The receptor comes from a woman aged 18 to 55 in good health. CDR3 loop: CASRGGSNEQFF. The CDR3 DNA reads TGTGCCAGCAGAGGGGGTAGCAATGAGCAGTTCTTC.